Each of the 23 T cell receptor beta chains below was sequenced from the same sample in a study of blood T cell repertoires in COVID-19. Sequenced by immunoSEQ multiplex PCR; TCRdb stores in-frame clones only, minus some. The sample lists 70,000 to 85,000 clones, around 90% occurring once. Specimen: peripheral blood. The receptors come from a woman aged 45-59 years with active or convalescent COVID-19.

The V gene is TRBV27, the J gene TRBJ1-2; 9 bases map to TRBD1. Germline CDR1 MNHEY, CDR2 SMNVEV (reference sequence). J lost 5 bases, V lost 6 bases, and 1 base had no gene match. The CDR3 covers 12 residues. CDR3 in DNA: TGTGCCAGCAGCGGACAGGGGTATGGCTACACCTTC. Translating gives CASSGQGYGYTF.

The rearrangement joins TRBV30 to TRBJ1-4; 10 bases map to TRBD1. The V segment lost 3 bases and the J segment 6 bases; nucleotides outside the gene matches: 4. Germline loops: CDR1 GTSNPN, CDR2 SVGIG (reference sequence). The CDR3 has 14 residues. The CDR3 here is CAWSPGQGYEKLFF. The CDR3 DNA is TGTGCCTGGAGCCCGGGACAGGGGTATGAAAAACTGTTTTTT.

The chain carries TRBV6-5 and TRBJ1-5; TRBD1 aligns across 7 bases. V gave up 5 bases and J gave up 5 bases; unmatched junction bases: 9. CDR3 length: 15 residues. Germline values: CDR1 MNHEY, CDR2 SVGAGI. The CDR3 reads CASSRTGERYQPQHF. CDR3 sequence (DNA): TGTGCCAGCAGTCGGACAGGCGAAAGATATCAGCCCCAGCATTTT.

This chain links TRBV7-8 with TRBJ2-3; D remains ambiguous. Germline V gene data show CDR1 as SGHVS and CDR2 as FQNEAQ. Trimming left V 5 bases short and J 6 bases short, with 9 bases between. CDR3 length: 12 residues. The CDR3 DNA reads TGTGCCAGCAGCCCCTTTGTGGATACGCAGTATTTT. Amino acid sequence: CASSPFVDTQYF.

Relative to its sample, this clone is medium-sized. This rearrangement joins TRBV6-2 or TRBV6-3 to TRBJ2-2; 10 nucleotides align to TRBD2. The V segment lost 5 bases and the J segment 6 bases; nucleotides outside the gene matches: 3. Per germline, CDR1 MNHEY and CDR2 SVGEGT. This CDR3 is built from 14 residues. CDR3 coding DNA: TGTGCCAGCAGTACCCTAGCGGGGGCCGGGGAGCTGTTTTTT. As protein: CASSTLAGAGELFF.

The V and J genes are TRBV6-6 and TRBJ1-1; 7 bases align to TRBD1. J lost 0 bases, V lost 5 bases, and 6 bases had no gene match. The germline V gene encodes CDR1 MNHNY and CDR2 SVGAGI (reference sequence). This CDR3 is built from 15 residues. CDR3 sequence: CASSDNRGMNTEAFF. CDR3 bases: TGTGCCAGCAGTGACAACAGGGGCATGAACACTGAAGCTTTCTTT.

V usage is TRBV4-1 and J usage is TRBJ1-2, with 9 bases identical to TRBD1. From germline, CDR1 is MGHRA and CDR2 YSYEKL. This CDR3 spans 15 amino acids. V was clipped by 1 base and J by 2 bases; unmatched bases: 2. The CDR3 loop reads CASSQGDRVNYGYTF. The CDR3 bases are TGCGCCAGCAGCCAAGGGGACAGGGTAAACTATGGCTACACCTTC.

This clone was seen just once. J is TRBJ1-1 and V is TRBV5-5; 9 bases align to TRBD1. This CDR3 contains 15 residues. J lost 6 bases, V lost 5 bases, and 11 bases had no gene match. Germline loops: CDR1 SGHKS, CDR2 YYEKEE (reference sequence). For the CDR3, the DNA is TGTGCCAGCAGGTCGGGTGGGACAGGGCTCTCTGAAGCTTTCTTT. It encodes CASRSGGTGLSEAFF.

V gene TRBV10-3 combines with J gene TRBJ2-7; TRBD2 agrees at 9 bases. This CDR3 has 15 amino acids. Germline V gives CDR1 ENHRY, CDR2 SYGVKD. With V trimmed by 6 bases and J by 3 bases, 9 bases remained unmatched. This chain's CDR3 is CAIRSLAGEDYEQYF. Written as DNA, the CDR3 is TGTGCCATCAGGTCCTTAGCGGGGGAAGACTACGAGCAGTACTTC.

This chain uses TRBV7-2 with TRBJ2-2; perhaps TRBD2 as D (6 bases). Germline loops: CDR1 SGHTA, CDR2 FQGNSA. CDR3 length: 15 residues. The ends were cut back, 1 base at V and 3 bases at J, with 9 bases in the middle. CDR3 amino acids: CASSLDRRDTGELFF. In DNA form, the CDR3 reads TGTGCCAGCAGCTTAGATCGGAGGGACACCGGGGAGCTGTTTTTT.

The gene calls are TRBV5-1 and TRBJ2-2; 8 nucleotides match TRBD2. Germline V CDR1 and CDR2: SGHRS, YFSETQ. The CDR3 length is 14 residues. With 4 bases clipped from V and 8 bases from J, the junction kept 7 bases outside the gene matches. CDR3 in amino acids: CASSPLAVSGELFF. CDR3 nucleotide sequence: TGCGCCAGCAGCCCACTAGCGGTATCGGGGGAGCTGTTTTTT.

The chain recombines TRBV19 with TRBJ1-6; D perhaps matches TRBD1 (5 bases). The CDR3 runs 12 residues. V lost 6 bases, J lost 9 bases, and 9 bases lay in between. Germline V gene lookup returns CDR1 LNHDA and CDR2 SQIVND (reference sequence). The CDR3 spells CASSPRASPLHF. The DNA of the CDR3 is TGTGCCAGTAGCCCCAGGGCTTCACCCCTCCACTTT.

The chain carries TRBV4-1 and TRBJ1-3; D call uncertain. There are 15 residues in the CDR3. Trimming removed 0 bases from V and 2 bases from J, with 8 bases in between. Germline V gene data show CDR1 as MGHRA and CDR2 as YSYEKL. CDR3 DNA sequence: TGCGCCAGCAGCCAAGATACGCTAACTGGAAACACCATATATTTT. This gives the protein CASSQDTLTGNTIYF.

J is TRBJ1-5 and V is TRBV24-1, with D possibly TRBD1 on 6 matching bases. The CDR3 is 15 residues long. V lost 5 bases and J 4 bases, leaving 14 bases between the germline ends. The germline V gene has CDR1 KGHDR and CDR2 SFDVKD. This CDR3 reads CATSASGQLNQPQHF. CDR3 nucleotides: TGTGCCACCAGTGCCTCTGGACAGTTGAATCAGCCCCAGCATTTT.

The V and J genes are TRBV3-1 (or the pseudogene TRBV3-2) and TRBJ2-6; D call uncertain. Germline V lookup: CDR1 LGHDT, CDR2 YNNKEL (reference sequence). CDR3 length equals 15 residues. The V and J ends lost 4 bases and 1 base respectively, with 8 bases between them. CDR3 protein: CASSPPPSGANVLTF. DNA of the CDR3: TGTGCCAGCAGCCCCCCCCCGTCTGGGGCCAACGTCCTGACTTTC.

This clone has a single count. This CDR3 is CASSPGQGNTGELFF. DNA for the CDR3: TGTGCCAGCTCCCCGGGACAGGGGAACACCGGGGAGCTGTTTTTT. The chain employs TRBV18 and TRBJ2-2; 9 bases align to TRBD1. CDR1 KGHSH and CDR2 LQKENI come from the germline V gene. With 6 bases clipped from V and 1 base from J, the junction kept 3 bases outside the gene matches. This CDR3 is 15 amino acids long. The whole variable domain, filled in from reference TRBV18 and TRBJ2-2, reads NAGVMQNPRHLVRRRGQEARLRCSPMKGHSHVYWYRQLPEEGLKFMVYLQKENIIDESGMPKERFSAEFPKEGPSILRIQQVVRGDSAAYFCASSPGQGNTGELFFGEGSRLTVL.

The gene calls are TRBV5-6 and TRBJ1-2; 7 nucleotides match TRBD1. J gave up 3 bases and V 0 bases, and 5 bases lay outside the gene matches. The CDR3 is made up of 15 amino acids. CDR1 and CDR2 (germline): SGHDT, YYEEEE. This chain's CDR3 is CASSLGQGGHYGYTF. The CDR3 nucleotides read TGTGCCAGCAGCTTGGGGCAGGGGGGACACTATGGCTACACCTTC.

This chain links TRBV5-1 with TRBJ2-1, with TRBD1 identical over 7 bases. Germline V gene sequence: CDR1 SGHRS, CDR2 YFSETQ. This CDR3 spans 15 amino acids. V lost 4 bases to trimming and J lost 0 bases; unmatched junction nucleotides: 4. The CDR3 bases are TGCGCCAGCAGCCTCGACAGGGCCTCCTACAATGAGCAGTTCTTC. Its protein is CASSLDRASYNEQFF.

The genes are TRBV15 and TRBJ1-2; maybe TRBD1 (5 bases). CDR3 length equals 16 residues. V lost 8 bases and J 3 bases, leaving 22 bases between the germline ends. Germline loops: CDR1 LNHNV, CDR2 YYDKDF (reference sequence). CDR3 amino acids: CATPLGQGRIYYGYTF. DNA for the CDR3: TGTGCCACCCCCCTAGGGCAGGGAAGGATATACTATGGCTACACCTTC.

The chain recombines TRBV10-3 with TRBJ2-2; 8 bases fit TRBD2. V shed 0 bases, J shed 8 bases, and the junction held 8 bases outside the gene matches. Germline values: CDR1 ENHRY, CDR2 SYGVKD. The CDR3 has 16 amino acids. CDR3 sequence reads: CAISESRPGTRGELFF. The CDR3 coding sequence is TGTGCCATCAGTGAGTCACGCCCAGGGACTAGAGGGGAGCTGTTTTTT.

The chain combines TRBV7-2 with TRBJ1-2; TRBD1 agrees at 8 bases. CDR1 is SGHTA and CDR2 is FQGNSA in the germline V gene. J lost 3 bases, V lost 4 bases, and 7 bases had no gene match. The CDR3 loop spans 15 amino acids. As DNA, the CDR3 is TGTGCCAGCAGCTCACAGGGGGTTTCCCACTATGGCTACACCTTC. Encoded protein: CASSSQGVSHYGYTF.

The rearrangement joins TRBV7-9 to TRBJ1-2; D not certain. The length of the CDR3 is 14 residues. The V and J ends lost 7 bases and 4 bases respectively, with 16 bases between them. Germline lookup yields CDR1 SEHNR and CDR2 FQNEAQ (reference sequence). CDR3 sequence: CASTRRGEFYGYTF. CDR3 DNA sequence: TGTGCCAGCACCAGACGCGGGGAATTCTATGGCTACACCTTC.

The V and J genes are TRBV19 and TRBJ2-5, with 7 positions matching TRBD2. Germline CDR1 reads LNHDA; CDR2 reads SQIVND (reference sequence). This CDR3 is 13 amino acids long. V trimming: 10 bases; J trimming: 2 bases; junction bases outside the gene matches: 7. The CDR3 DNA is TGTGCCAAGACGGGGGGTCAGCAAGAGACCCAGTACTTC. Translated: CAKTGGQQETQYF.